The 9 T cell receptor beta chains in this list originate from one sample, sequenced in a study of blood T cell repertoires in COVID-19. Clones were read by immunoSEQ multiplex PCR, and TCRdb kept only the in-frame ones, dropping some. In the table there are about 220,000 clones, 80% to 90% of which are singletons. Sequenced sample: peripheral blood. Every receptor here comes from a man under 40 with active or convalescent COVID-19.

The chain employs TRBV7-2 and TRBJ2-1, with TRBD1 identical over 9 bases. The CDR3 length is 15 residues. V was pared by 2 bases and J by 9 bases, with 8 bases of the junction left unmatched. CDR1 and CDR2 (germline): SGHTA, FQGNSA. The CDR3 region is CASSLIQGAPIEQFF. The CDR3 DNA follows: TGTGCCAGCAGCTTAATACAGGGGGCGCCTATTGAGCAGTTCTTC.

The rearrangement joins TRBV5-1 to TRBJ2-5, with D unresolved. The V gene lost 3 bases and the J gene lost 0 bases, with 3 bases spanning the gap. The CDR3 runs 12 residues. In germline, CDR1 is SGHRS, CDR2 YFSETQ. CDR3 protein: CASSYNQETQYF. DNA for the CDR3: TGCGCCAGCAGCTACAACCAAGAGACCCAGTACTTC. Looking up the rest from reference TRBV5-1 and TRBJ2-5 gives the full variable domain: KAGVTQTPRYLIKTRGQQVTLSCSPISGHRSVSWYQQTPGQGLQFLFEYFSETQRNKGNFPGRFSGRQFSNSRSEMNVSTLELGDSALYLCASSYNQETQYFGPGTRLLVL.

The chain couples TRBV28 to TRBJ2-1; D might be TRBD1 (6 bases). The CDR3 length is 14 residues. The germline gives CDR1 MDHEN, CDR2 SYDVKM. V shed 6 bases and J shed 4 bases, with 13 bases lying between them. The DNA for the CDR3 is TGTGCCAGCAGGATAACAGGGCAATACAATGAGCAGTTCTTC. Translation gives CASRITGQYNEQFF.

This chain links TRBV28 with TRBJ1-2; maybe TRBD1 (6 bases). With 3 bases removed from V and 8 bases from J, the gap between germline ends came to 16 bases. The CDR3 sequence is 14 residues long. Germline V gene data show CDR1 as MDHEN and CDR2 as SYDVKM. The CDR3 protein is CASSLVGGAQGYTF. Here the CDR3 DNA reads TGTGCCAGCAGTTTGGTCGGGGGGGCGCAAGGCTACACCTTC.

This rearrangement joins TRBV9 to TRBJ2-5; tentative D call: TRBD2 (6 bases). Germline V gives CDR1 SGDLS, CDR2 YYNGEE. The V gene lost 2 bases and the J gene lost 5 bases, with 16 bases spanning the gap. The CDR3 length is 15 residues. DNA of the CDR3: TGTGCCAGCAGCGTGGGGCAGGGAGGATCGGAGACCCAGTACTTC. Its translation: CASSVGQGGSETQYF.

This chain links TRBV7-7 with TRBJ2-5; 15 nucleotides agree with TRBD2. CDR1 SSHAT and CDR2 FNYEAQ come from the germline V gene (reference sequence). Trimming took 5 bases from V and 2 from J; bases not matched to a gene: 3. The CDR3 has 16 residues. The CDR3 sequence: CASSLGLAGGQETQYF. DNA for the CDR3: TGTGCCAGCAGCCTTGGACTAGCGGGGGGGCAAGAGACCCAGTACTTC.

V is TRBV5-8 and J is TRBJ2-3; perhaps TRBD1 as D (5 bases). CDR3 length equals 15 residues. Deletions cut 2 bases from V and 4 bases from J, with 14 bases between. Germline loops: CDR1 SGHTS, CDR2 YDEGEE. CDR3 amino acids: CASSLLGERADTQYF. CDR3 DNA: TGTGCCAGCAGCTTATTAGGGGAACGCGCAGATACGCAGTATTTT.

The chain uses TRBV15 and TRBJ1-6, with 7 bases fitting TRBD1. Germline V gene sequence: CDR1 LNHNV, CDR2 YYDKDF (reference sequence). Trimming at V came to 0 bases and at J to 10 bases, leaving 6 bases not matched to a gene. CDR3 length: 15 residues. The CDR3, as DNA: TGTGCCACCAGCAGAGATAACAGGGGTGGGTCACCCCTCCACTTT. Amino acids: CATSRDNRGGSPLHF.

The chain has TRBV29-1 and TRBJ2-3; D perhaps matches TRBD2 (6 bases). V gave up 8 bases and J gave up 2 bases, with 17 bases separating them. The germline V gene encodes CDR1 SQVTM and CDR2 ANQGSEA. The CDR3 length is 14 residues. The CDR3, as DNA: TGCAGCTTAAAAGCCGGGGGAACCACAGATACGCAGTATTTT. The encoded protein is CSLKAGGTTDTQYF.